Shown below are 17 T cell receptor beta chains from a single sample sequenced in a study of regulatory T cells in long-lasting Graves disease. Time point reported: newly diagnosed GD, antithyroid drugs for less than 3 months. The TCR library was prepared using RNA isolated from PBMCs. Arm-PCR of CDR3 regions with iRepertoire HTBI primers generated TCR beta libraries. TCRdb analysed the multiplex PCR reads with MiXCR anew, one entry per CDR3 protein. The sample has approximately 390,000 distinct CDR3 sequences; about a sixth are singletons. The sample was also reused in another study, on T cells in Graves' hyperthyroidism and ophthalmopathy.

Sample: peripheral blood mononuclear cells (PBMCs), taken at new diagnosis, from a patient treated with antithyroid drugs. These receptor sequences come from a woman aged 18-29 years with Graves disease.

This clonotype was detected once. This clone may be a read error of a much larger clone one base away. The chain employs TRBV19 and TRBJ1-1; D is perhaps TRBD1 (5 bases). CDR3 length equals 15 residues. CDR1 and CDR2 from the germline V gene are LNHDA and SQIVND (reference sequence). Trimming removed 9 bases from V and 1 base from J, with 18 bases in between. This CDR3 is CASSPGGTANTEAFF. Written as DNA, the CDR3 is TGTGCCAGCAGTCCTGGGGGTACGGCGAACACTGAAGCTTTCTTT.

This chain connects TRBV19 to TRBJ2-1; 14 bases fit TRBD2. The CDR3 has 16 residues. Germline V lookup: CDR1 LNHDA, CDR2 SQIVND (reference sequence). With V trimmed by 1 base and J by 9 bases, 5 bases remained unmatched. CDR3 loop: CASSIGGLAGVLEQFF. The CDR3 DNA reads TGTGCCAGTAGTATAGGGGGACTAGCGGGAGTTCTTGAGCAGTTCTTC. The full variable domain, its missing parts supplied by reference TRBV19 and TRBJ2-1, is DGGITQSPKYLFRKEGQNVTLSCEQNLNHDAMYWYRQDPGQGLRLIYYSQIVNDFQKGDIAEGYSVSREKKESFPLTVTSAQKNPTAFYLCASSIGGLAGVLEQFFGPGTRLTVL.

This rearrangement joins TRBV29-1 to TRBJ1-2, with D uncertain. CDR1 is SQVTM, CDR2 ANQGSEA, per germline. Trimming cost V 0 bases and J 5 bases, with 10 bases left between them. The CDR3 is 13 residues long. The CDR3 loop is CSVEERASYGYTF. The DNA of the CDR3 is TGCAGCGTTGAAGAGAGGGCTTCTTATGGCTACACCTTC.

This chain uses TRBV7-2 with TRBJ1-4; D might be TRBD1 (6 bases). This CDR3 contains 15 residues. CDR1 is SGHTA and CDR2 is FQGNSA in the germline V gene. V lost 0 bases and J 6 bases, leaving 11 bases between the germline ends. The DNA of the CDR3 is TGTGCCAGCAGCTTAGCGGGGGGGGCTTATGAAAAACTGTTTTTT. It translates to CASSLAGGAYEKLFF.

This clonotype appeared many times. The rearrangement joins TRBV2 to TRBJ1-1; the match to TRBD1 covers 8 bases. V lost 6 bases and J lost 0; bases outside the gene matches: 6. Germline V lookup: CDR1 SNHLY, CDR2 FYNNEI. The CDR3 has 15 amino acids. Written as DNA, the CDR3 is TGTGCCAGCAGGGAGACAGGGGCCATGAACACTGAAGCTTTCTTT. It is translated as CASRETGAMNTEAFF.

V and J are TRBV19 and TRBJ2-5; no clear D gene. Trimming took off 4 bases at V and 4 bases at J, with 10 bases between the two ends. This CDR3 has 13 amino acids. Looked up from germline, CDR1 is LNHDA and CDR2 is SQIVND (reference sequence). Written as DNA, the CDR3 is TGTGCCAGTAGTAATGGTGGGGTAGAGACCCAGTACTTC. It is translated as CASSNGGVETQYF.

This chain joins TRBV20-1 and TRBJ1-1, with TRBD1 identical over 7 bases. V trimming: 1 base; J trimming: 2 bases; junction bases outside the gene matches: 13. Per the germline V gene, CDR1 is DFQATT and CDR2 is SNEGSKA (reference sequence). This CDR3 is 17 amino acids long. The CDR3 here is CSARAPQLNRGNTEAFF. CDR3 DNA: TGCAGTGCTAGAGCACCCCAACTGAACAGGGGAAACACTGAAGCTTTCTTT.

This clonotype was seen only a few times. V gene TRBV6-9 combines with J gene TRBJ1-6, with a possible D match to TRBD1 (6 bases). CDR1 is MNHGY, CDR2 SVAAGI, per germline. Trimming took off 3 bases at V and 7 bases at J, with 13 bases between the two ends. CDR3 length: 15 residues. DNA for the CDR3: TGTGCCAGCAGTTACCGTGGACAGTCGAATTCACCCCTCCACTTT. The encoded protein is CASSYRGQSNSPLHF.

The J gene is TRBJ1-4, the V gene TRBV5-1, with a tentative D call TRBD1 (5 bases). Trimming pared 1 base from V and 8 bases from J, leaving 12 bases between. CDR1 is SGHRS and CDR2 is YFSETQ in the germline V gene. The length of the CDR3 is 14 residues. CDR3 DNA sequence: TGCGCCAGCAGCTTGCCAGGGAGGGGCGAAAAACTGTTTTTT. Protein: CASSLPGRGEKLFF. Full variable domain (outside the CDR3, taken from reference TRBV5-1 and TRBJ1-4): KAGVTQTPRYLIKTRGQQVTLSCSPISGHRSVSWYQQTPGQGLQFLFEYFSETQRNKGNFPGRFSGRQFSNSRSEMNVSTLELGDSALYLCASSLPGRGEKLFFGSGTQLSVL.

This sequence joins TRBV20-1 and TRBJ1-4, with 7 bases aligning to TRBD1. Per germline, CDR1 DFQATT and CDR2 SNEGSKA (reference sequence). The CDR3 contains 13 residues. V shed 5 bases and J 4 bases; nucleotides not matched to a gene: 4. This CDR3 reads CSAAGQFNEKLFF. The CDR3 bases are TGCAGTGCTGCGGGACAGTTTAATGAAAAACTGTTTTTT.

This clonotype was found a few times. This rearrangement joins TRBV12-5 to TRBJ2-5; no reliable D call. Germline assignment: CDR1 LGHNT and CDR2 FRNRAP. The V gene lost 2 bases and the J gene lost 0 bases, with 10 bases spanning the gap. The length of the CDR3 is 15 residues. DNA for the CDR3: TGTGCTAGTGGTTTGCCCCGACTGCACCAAGAGACCCAGTACTTC. Translating it yields CASGLPRLHQETQYF.

The chain combines TRBV6-1 with TRBJ2-7; 13 bases are a match to TRBD2. Germline V gene data show CDR1 as MNHNS and CDR2 as SASEGT. This CDR3 region has 17 residues. V lost 6 bases, J lost 0 bases, and 8 bases stayed unmatched. The CDR3 DNA follows: TGTGCCAGCAGGCAACCGGGACTAGCGGGATCCTCCTACGAGCAGTACTTC. Its translation: CASRQPGLAGSSYEQYF.

The table lists this clonotype with many counts. The V gene is TRBV27, the J gene TRBJ2-1; D may be TRBD2 (6 bases). Trimming stripped 7 bases from V and 0 bases from J, with 19 bases between. Germline V gives CDR1 MNHEY, CDR2 SMNVEV (reference sequence). The CDR3 contains 17 residues. The CDR3 region has the DNA TGTGCCAGCAACCCGGGGGACGGGGGACCCTCCTACAATGAGCAGTTCTTC. It is translated as CASNPGDGGPSYNEQFF.

This clonotype has more than one count but fewer than ten. This chain connects TRBV20-1 to TRBJ1-1, with 8 bases aligning to TRBD1. From germline, CDR1 is DFQATT and CDR2 SNEGSKA (reference sequence). The CDR3 is 12 amino acids. V was clipped by 5 bases and J by 8 bases; unmatched bases: 7. In nucleotides, the CDR3 is TGCAGTGCTCCCGACAGGGGTTCGGAAGCTTTCTTT. Its protein product is CSAPDRGSEAFF.

V usage is TRBV10-3 and J usage is TRBJ2-7; the D gene could be TRBD1 or TRBD2 (5 bases each). The CDR3 sequence is 15 residues long. CDR1 and CDR2 (germline): ENHRY, SYGVKD. V dropped 3 bases and J dropped 4 bases, with 16 bases sitting between them. The CDR3 DNA reads TGTGCCATCAGTGACCCTGGGGGTGGGGGATACGAGCAGTACTTC. Encoded protein: CAISDPGGGGYEQYF.

This clonotype was recorded many times. The chain employs TRBV24-1 and TRBJ2-3, with D perhaps matching TRBD2 (5 bases). Trimming left V 3 bases short and J 1 base short, with 13 bases between. The CDR3 runs 16 residues. Germline V gene sequence: CDR1 KGHDR, CDR2 SFDVKD. In DNA form, the CDR3 reads TGTGCCACCAGTGATCAGCGGTACGGGGGCACAGATACGCAGTATTTT. Protein sequence: CATSDQRYGGTDTQYF.

The V gene is TRBV18, the J gene TRBJ1-1; 7 nucleotides match TRBD1. CDR3 size: 15 residues. Germline V gene lookup returns CDR1 KGHSH and CDR2 LQKENI. The J segment lost 1 base and the V segment lost 4 bases, leaving 6 bases of the junction unmatched. The CDR3: CASSQQGIENTEAFF. The CDR3 DNA follows: TGTGCCAGCTCACAACAGGGGATAGAGAACACTGAAGCTTTCTTT. Filled out from reference TRBV18 and TRBJ1-1, the complete variable domain reads NAGVMQNPRHLVRRRGQEARLRCSPMKGHSHVYWYRQLPEEGLKFMVYLQKENIIDESGMPKERFSAEFPKEGPSILRIQQVVRGDSAAYFCASSQQGIENTEAFFGQGTRLTVV.